This note documents a single T cell receptor (beta chain) sequence. Its antigen is undetermined. The CDR3 consists of 15 residues. V lost 3 bases and J lost 0, with 9 bases in between. Per the germline V gene, CDR1 is LNHDA and CDR2 is SQIVND (reference sequence). Researchers ran the PCR with 60 Vbeta and 13 Jbeta primers. The method was immunoSEQ multiplex PCR; TCRdb's version includes in-frame clones alone and lacks a portion of them. The sample carries about 140,000 clones, nearly 80% recorded once. The data originate from a study of cytomegalovirus exposure and HLA in healthy donors. Study at large: Clustering assigned about 76% of the approximately 430 genotyped donors to the Caucasian-associated ancestry cluster. Study conclusions and caveats: Researchers reported from a later analysis that most CMV-associated TCR beta chains appeared HLA-restricted.

At sampling all donors were nominally healthy, likely with unrecorded immune exposures. This TCR was recovered from a man aged 25 to 40 in good health and CMV-seronegative. The rearrangement links TRBV19 to TRBJ1-3, with no clear D. Material for sequencing was PBMCs. Here the CDR3 reads CASSIPGYSGNTIYF. The DNA of the CDR3 is TGTGCCAGTAGTATTCCAGGCTACTCTGGAAACACCATATATTTT.